The 17 T cell receptor beta chains presented below share a single source sample, sequenced in a study of shared clonotypes between healthy human individuals. Using immunoSEQ multiplex PCR, the repertoire was profiled, and TCRdb retains in-frame clones only, with some absent. The profile covers roughly 660,000 clones, with about 90% appearing a single time and 34% taken by the ten largest. The material sequenced was memory CD8+ T cells from PBMCs. Subset of the sample: CD45RO+ cells pooled with CCR7-negative TemRA cells. These receptor sequences come from a man in his late teens or twenties in good health. Some clones in this sample may be carry-over from other donors' samples.

The CDR3 region has the DNA TGTGCCTGGATAGGGGCAGAAATGCACGAGCAGTACTTC. Its protein product is CAWIGAEMHEQYF. The chain couples TRBV30 to TRBJ2-7; perhaps TRBD1 as D (5 bases). This CDR3 contains 13 residues. V lost 4 bases and J lost 5, with 15 bases in between. Germline V gene data show CDR1 as GTSNPN and CDR2 as SVGIG (reference sequence).

The chain couples TRBV27 to TRBJ2-3, with TRBD2 identical over 9 bases. There are 16 residues in the CDR3. Germline CDR1 reads MNHEY; CDR2 reads SMNVEV (reference sequence). With 5 bases clipped from V and 3 bases from J, the junction kept 9 bases outside the gene matches. CDR3 bases: TGTGCCAGCAGTCACATAGCGGGAGCAGTAACAGATACGCAGTATTTT. Protein sequence: CASSHIAGAVTDTQYF.

This clone came up once. The CDR3 coding sequence is TGTGCCAGCAGCTTCCGGGACAGGGGCCCGGGAGAGCAGTACTTC. It codes for CASSFRDRGPGEQYF. The gene calls are TRBV11-2 and TRBJ2-7; 10 positions match TRBD1. The trim removed 3 bases at V and 7 bases at J, leaving 9 bases unmatched. In germline, CDR1 is SGHAT, CDR2 FQNNGV. The CDR3 is 15 residues long.

The chain has TRBV29-1 and TRBJ2-1; D uncertain. V lost 6 bases and J lost 0, with 9 bases in between. This CDR3 is built from 13 residues. Germline loops: CDR1 SQVTM, CDR2 ANQGSEA. This CDR3 is CSVWIVSYNEQFF. The DNA of the CDR3 is TGCAGCGTGTGGATCGTCTCCTACAATGAGCAGTTCTTC.

The chain uses TRBV5-1 and TRBJ2-7, with 9 nucleotides matching TRBD1. Looked up from germline, CDR1 is SGHRS and CDR2 is YFSETQ. The CDR3 has 15 residues. With V trimmed by 4 bases and J by 6 bases, 11 bases remained unmatched. CDR3 DNA: TGCGCCAGCAGCCAAAGCCCGGGACAGGGACTCGAGCAGTACTTC. This translates into CASSQSPGQGLEQYF.

Worth noting for this clone: Other DNA sequences in the sample encode the same CDR3. The genes are TRBV7-9 and TRBJ1-1; no definite D call. Per germline, CDR1 SEHNR and CDR2 FQNEAQ (reference sequence). Between the trimmed V and J ends, which lost 1 base and 0 bases, there was a span of 0 bases. CDR3 length: 12 amino acids. The CDR3 DNA sequence: TGTGCCAGCAGCTTAGTGAACACTGAAGCTTTCTTT. Amino acid sequence: CASSLVNTEAFF.

The V gene is TRBV5-1, the J gene TRBJ1-3; the D gene is possibly TRBD1 (6 bases). Deletions cut 0 bases from V and 4 bases from J, with 11 bases between. The CDR3 length is 15 residues. Germline V CDR1 and CDR2: SGHRS, YFSETQ. The CDR3 nucleotides are TGCGCCAGCAGCTTGGGAGGGACACGCGGAAACACCATATATTTT. This translates into CASSLGGTRGNTIYF. Full variable domain (outside the CDR3, taken from reference TRBV5-1 and TRBJ1-3): KAGVTQTPRYLIKTRGQQVTLSCSPISGHRSVSWYQQTPGQGLQFLFEYFSETQRNKGNFPGRFSGRQFSNSRSEMNVSTLELGDSALYLCASSLGGTRGNTIYFGEGSWLTVV.

With regard to this clone: This CDR3 is also generated by other DNA sequences in the sample. This chain links TRBV19 with TRBJ1-1; 8 bases line up with TRBD1. The CDR3 is made up of 13 amino acids. CDR1 LNHDA and CDR2 SQIVND come from the germline V gene (reference sequence). Trimming removed 5 bases from V and 4 bases from J; junction bases left unmatched: 3. CDR3 sequence: CASSDRGGTEAFF. The CDR3 region has the DNA TGTGCCAGTAGTGACAGGGGTGGCACTGAAGCTTTCTTT.

This chain links TRBV27 with TRBJ2-1; D is perhaps TRBD1 (5 bases). Trimming removed 8 bases from V and 12 bases from J, with 14 bases in between. This CDR3 is built from 11 residues. CDR1 and CDR2 from the germline V gene are MNHEY and SMNVEV (reference sequence). CDR3 nucleotides: TGTGCCAGCGCCACCGGGCAGGGGCAGTTCTTC. This encodes CASATGQGQFF.

The chain uses TRBV7-6 and TRBJ2-2; a possible D gene is TRBD1 (5 bases). There are 14 residues in the CDR3. Germline CDR1 SGHVS, CDR2 FNYEAQ. The V end lost 5 bases, the J end lost 6 bases, and 13 bases lay between the germline ends. This CDR3 is CASSPRTIPGELFF. DNA of the CDR3: TGTGCCAGCAGCCCTCGGACAATCCCCGGGGAGCTGTTTTTT.

The chain links TRBV27 to TRBJ1-3, with no clear D. CDR1 MNHEY and CDR2 SMNVEV come from the germline V gene (reference sequence). This CDR3 region has 14 residues. Trimming cost V 3 bases and J 0 bases, with 6 bases left between them. CDR3 loop: CASSFRNSGNTIYF. The DNA of the CDR3 is TGTGCCAGCAGTTTTCGGAACTCTGGAAACACCATATATTTT.

V usage is TRBV27 and J usage is TRBJ2-7; D is undetermined. V gave up 3 bases and J gave up 4 bases, with 16 bases separating them. CDR1 and CDR2 from the germline V gene are MNHEY and SMNVEV (reference sequence). The CDR3 length is 15 residues. The CDR3: CASSFSEVSLYEQYF. In DNA, the CDR3 is TGTGCCAGCAGTTTTTCAGAGGTGAGCCTATACGAGCAGTACTTC.

The chain links TRBV6-5 to TRBJ2-7, with 8 bases lining up with TRBD2. The CDR3 length is 14 residues. The germline V gene has CDR1 MNHEY and CDR2 SVGAGI. The V and J ends lost 5 bases and 2 bases, in that order; junction bases with no gene match: 5. CDR3: CASSERERAYEQYF. The CDR3 nucleotides read TGTGCCAGCAGTGAGCGGGAGAGAGCCTACGAGCAGTACTTC.

The chain combines TRBV14 with TRBJ2-7, with a weak D call TRBD1 (6 bases). The CDR3 is 13 amino acids. Germline V gives CDR1 SGHDN, CDR2 FVKESK. V dropped 6 bases and J dropped 0 bases, with 9 bases sitting between them. CDR3 coding DNA: TGTGCCAGCAGTGGGGGCAGCTCCTACGAGCAGTACTTC. It codes for CASSGGSSYEQYF.

V gene TRBV2 combines with J gene TRBJ2-7, with 7 bases matching TRBD1. V was clipped by 6 bases and J by 2 bases; unmatched bases: 7. CDR3 size: 14 residues. Germline CDR1 reads SNHLY; CDR2 reads FYNNEI. CDR3 bases: TGTGCCAGCAGGTCCGGGACAGCGCCCTACGAGCAGTACTTC. It specifies CASRSGTAPYEQYF.

The rearrangement links TRBV9 to TRBJ1-4, with D possibly being TRBD1 (5 bases). CDR3 length: 15 residues. Germline V gene data show CDR1 as SGDLS and CDR2 as YYNGEE. The ends were cut back, 0 bases at V and 4 bases at J, with 10 bases in the middle. CDR3 loop: CASSVAAGLNEKLFF. CDR3 DNA sequence: TGTGCCAGCAGCGTAGCGGCAGGGCTTAATGAAAAACTGTTTTTT.

The chain employs TRBV7-9 and TRBJ2-5, with D unresolved. Judging by the DNA end, TRBJ2-7 fits better; the J call may be wrong. Germline V gives CDR1 SEHNR, CDR2 FQNEAQ (reference sequence). This CDR3 spans 13 amino acids. The CDR3 loop reads CASSLEYAYEQYF. DNA for the CDR3: TGTGCCAGCAGCTTAGAGTATGCCTACGAGCAGTACTTC.